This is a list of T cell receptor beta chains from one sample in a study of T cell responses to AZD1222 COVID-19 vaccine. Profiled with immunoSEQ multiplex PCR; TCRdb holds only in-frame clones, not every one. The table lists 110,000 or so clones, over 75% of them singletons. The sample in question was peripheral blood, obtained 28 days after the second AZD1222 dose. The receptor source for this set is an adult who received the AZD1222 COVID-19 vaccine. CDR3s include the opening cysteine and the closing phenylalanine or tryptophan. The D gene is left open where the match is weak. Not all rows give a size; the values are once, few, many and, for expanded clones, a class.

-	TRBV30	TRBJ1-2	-	TGTGCCTGGAGTGTGTCAGACTACTATGGCTACACCTTC	CAWSVSDYYGYTF
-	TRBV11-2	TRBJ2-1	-	TGTGCCAGCCTGACAGGTTACAATGAGCAGTTCTTC	CASLTGYNEQFF
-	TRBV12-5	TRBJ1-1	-	TGTGCTAGTGGTTTGGTCTTAGGGGGACCCCCCCCTGAAGCTTTCTTT	CASGLVLGGPPPEAFF
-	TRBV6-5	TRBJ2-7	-	TGTGCCAGCAGGCTGGAGGCTGAGTACTCCTACGAGCAGTACTTC	CASRLEAEYSYEQYF
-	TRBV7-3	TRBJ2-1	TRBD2	TGTGCCAGCAGCTTATCGAGCGGGGGGCTCAATGAGCAGTTCTTC	CASSLSSGGLNEQFF
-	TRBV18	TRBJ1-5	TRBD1	TGTGCCAGCTCACAACAGGGGTTAAATCAGCCCCAGCATTTT	CASSQQGLNQPQHF
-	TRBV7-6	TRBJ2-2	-	TGTGCCAGCAGCTTATCAGCCCAGCAGAACACCGGGGAGCTGTTTTTT	CASSLSAQQNTGELFF
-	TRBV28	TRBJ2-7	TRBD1	TGTGCCAGCAGTTTGGCAGGGACAGTAGGAAACTACGAGCAGTACTTC	CASSLAGTVGNYEQYF
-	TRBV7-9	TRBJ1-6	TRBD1	TGTGCCAGCACCAAAGACAGGGTTGGAAATTCACCCCTCCACTTT	CASTKDRVGNSPLHF
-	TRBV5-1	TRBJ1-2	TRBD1	TGCGCCAGCAGCTTGGGCACAGGGGACTATGGCTACACCTTC	CASSLGTGDYGYTF
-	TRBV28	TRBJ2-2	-	TGTGCCAGCAGTTTGCCTGTGGATACCGGGGAGCTGTTTTTT	CASSLPVDTGELFF
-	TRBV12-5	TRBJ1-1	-	TGTGCTAGTGGATCGACAGAGCGGTGGGCTTTCTTT	CASGSTERWAFF
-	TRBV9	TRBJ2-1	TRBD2	TGTGCCAGCAGCGTAGGTAGCGGGGGGACCAATGAGCAGTTCTTC	CASSVGSGGTNEQFF
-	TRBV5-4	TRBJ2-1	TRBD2	TGTGCCAGCAGCGGGGGACTAGCGGGAGGATCCCAGGGGGAGCAGTTCTTC	CASSGGLAGGSQGEQFF
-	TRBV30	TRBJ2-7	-	TGTGCCTGGAGCTGGGGACCCAGAGAGCAGTACTTC	CAWSWGPREQYF
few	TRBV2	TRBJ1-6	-	TGTGCCAGCAGCCTAGGACGGATAAATAATTCACCCCTCCACTTT	CASSLGRINNSPLHF
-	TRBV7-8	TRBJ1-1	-	TGTGCCAGCAGCCGACTGGTCCCTGAAGCTTTCTTT	CASSRLVPEAFF
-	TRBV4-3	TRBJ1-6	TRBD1	TGCGCCAGCAGCCAAGAGTTGATGACAGGGAGCTCCTATAATTCACCCCTCCACTTT	CASSQELMTGSSYNSPLHF
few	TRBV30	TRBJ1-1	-	TGTGCCTGGAAGGGGGATGACACTGAAGCTTTCTTT	CAWKGDDTEAFF
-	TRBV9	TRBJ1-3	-	TGTGCCAGCAGCGTATCTCTACACCCGGGAGGAAACACCATATATTTT	CASSVSLHPGGNTIYF